This T cell receptor (beta chain) was obtained from a study of cytomegalovirus exposure and HLA in healthy donors (dated by TCRdb to 2016 to 2017). With respect to the entire study: In an earlier analysis of under 750 of the donors, 250 to 350 Gb of sequence data and 90 million to 120 million unique TCR beta sequences from 150 million to 200 million T cells were reported. To predict cytomegalovirus infection status, the study brought together high-throughput TCR immunosequencing, statistical association of individual TCRs with disease status, and machine learning. HLA typing included class I and class II loci at four-digit resolution. A later analysis re-analyzed previously published TCR beta repertoires from several hundred donors and added high-resolution HLA genotyping to study TCR occurrence patterns. In an earlier analysis of roughly 540 of the donors, high-throughput TCR beta sequencing was used to judge whether each TCR beta V gene segment behaved as functional or pseudogenic. The study profiled the T cell repertoires of around 700 subjects by immunosequencing and related them to cytomegalovirus serostatus. Of the roughly 410 genotyped donors, 81% were placed in the genetic ancestry cluster associated with self-reported Caucasian donors. The number of donors typed differed by locus, with about 629-630 for A, B, C, DRB1 and DQB1, roughly 520 for DQA1, 600 to 610 for DPA1, and about 450 for DPB1. All discovery cohort repertoires had been generated using a single sequencing platform. A separate validation cohort of 100 to 150 different subjects was used in addition to the roughly 700-subject first cohort. The study was designed to test whether signatures of past pathogen exposure could be identified by cataloging public T cell receptors. Donor age, sex, ethnicity and CMV serostatus were compiled alongside the repertoire data. Genome-wide SNP genotypes for about 60% of the roughly 670 donors were used in a later genetic analysis, which treated that subset as a discovery cohort. Across under 500 genotyped donors of the cohort, an average of about 250,000 unique TCR beta nucleotide sequences per donor were sequenced, and 15% to 20% of those sequences were non-productive. Because of strong linkage in the cohort, roughly five DR-DQ haplotypes were treated as single units for association and clustering. The later analysis used no new phenotypic data to find candidate immune exposures, relying instead on TCR beta sequences and their occurrence across donors. Around 300 gigabases of sequencing data and 70 million to 100 million unique TCR sequences were included in an early release covering 500 to 750 HLA-typed donors. The investigation overall reported the following: Immune exposure information for the cohort was limited to CMV serostatus. It was suggested by the authors that the approach could potentially be generalized to other disease states and immunological phenotypes. When HLA alleles, especially DR and DQ, strongly co-occurred, TCR associations were difficult to assign to individual alleles. Linkage disequilibrium might explain the correlated functional status among segregating V segments, but an unknown experimental factor could not be ruled out. In both the original and validation cohorts, the classifier was reported to diagnose cytomegalovirus status with high specificity and sensitivity. The sequencing pipeline was judged likely to have produced a cluster of highly shared sequence variants as a technical artifact. Compared with the roughly 710-donor mean, donors in an Asian-associated ancestry cluster had fewer N-insertions in productive TCRs, according to a later genetic analysis. Most TCR sequences were seen in very few donors, while some public TCRs were found in many individuals. At a false discovery rate of 0.05, a later analysis linked fewer than 20,000 TCR beta sequences to specific HLA alleles. In a later analysis, several top co-occurrence clusters were reported to appear linked to parvovirus B19, influenza, CMV and Epstein-Barr virus. Only TCR beta chains were sequenced in this cohort, and the absence of alpha or paired-chain data limited detectable features. A further reported finding was that TCR beta sequences accurately predicted the HLA-A and HLA-B alleles for most subjects in the first cohort. A later analysis found that most CMV-associated TCR beta chains appeared HLA-restricted, with HLA associations seemingly driven largely by CMV exposure. Some IMGT-functional V segments, including TRBV6-2 and TRBV6-3, could not be distinguished by the 87-base-pair reads and were therefore excluded. In vitro tests confirmed that a few of the cytomegalovirus-associated TCR beta chains recognize cytomegalovirus antigens. In a later analysis, HLA-associated TCR beta chains showed more clonal expansion and lower generation probabilities than non-associated chains that were equally common. According to a later analysis, TCR association rates differed among HLA loci, with DRB1 alleles showing the most associated TCRs and HLA-C alleles showing the fewest. The study gave a list of under 200 TCR beta chains associated with cytomegalovirus. In an earlier analysis of some 500 of the donors, most TCR beta V segments appeared in productive rearrangements about 87% or about 30% of the time, broadly matching IMGT annotations. Because counts were too low, about 15 rarely observed V segments, including chromosome 9 orphons, were left out of the earlier analysis of approximately 580 of the donors. Presence/absence analyses assumed roughly uniform sequencing depth across donors, an assumption that may not hold. An association between a missense DCLRE1C variant and V-gene and J-gene trimming of TCR beta chains was found in a later genetic analysis and replicated in an independent cohort. Because HLA typing was missing for some donors at each locus, association tests included only the typed subset.

The library relied on the immunoSEQ multiplex PCR assay. For the multiplex PCR, a mixture combining 60 forward primers for TCR Vbeta segments and 13 reverse primers for TCR Jbeta segments was used. The CDR3 region of rearranged TCR beta genes was amplified from genomic DNA with a multiplex PCR assay. The Illumina HiSeq System was used to sequence the amplified TCR beta libraries as 87-base-pair reads. In the authors' own workflow: In a later analysis, tens of millions of unique TCR beta chains were counted across the 500 to 850 repertoires, and approximately 11 million of these chains were shared by at least two donors. Raw reads were error-corrected and collapsed into unique sequences by a nearest-neighbor algorithm in which closely related sequences were merged to remove PCR and sequencing errors. To assign V, D and J gene segments, CDR3 sequences were aligned to IMGT reference sequences. For a sequence to be retained, at least a six-nucleotide match to both a V gene segment and a J gene segment was required. A rearrangement was called productive if the CDR3 had no stop codons and remained in frame with V and J, and every other rearrangement was called non-productive. CDR3 was defined by IMGT convention, running from the second conserved V-encoded cysteine to the conserved J-encoded phenylalanine. The earlier analysis of 587 of the donors excluded any sequence lacking an unambiguous match to a single V gene segment. In an earlier analysis of approximately 550 of the donors, V segments were called functional above 56.7% productive rearrangements and were called segregating when the between-donor standard deviation exceeded 5%. A statistical classification framework was built for diagnosing cytomegalovirus status from the catalog of TCR beta chain sequences. In a later analysis, TCR nucleotide sequences were compared against IMGT/GENE-DB human TR gene sequences so that V and J genes could be assigned. Using the TCRdist pipeline, a later analysis assigned CDR3 sequences along with most-parsimonious VDJ recombination scenarios. A later analysis defined each TCR beta chain by its CDR3 amino acid sequence plus V-gene family, and excluded reads lacking a unique V-gene family. To address suspected cross-contamination and a sequencing artifact, a later analysis removed approximately 600 highly shared, low-generation-probability nucleotide sequences. In a later analysis, a clonal expansion index was calculated for each public chain from normalized within-repertoire ranks of inferred template counts. Generation probabilities in a later analysis came from a VDJ recombination model fitted to out-of-frame rearrangements, and those results were checked against IGoR. In a later analysis, TCR-TCR, TCR-HLA and TCR-CMV co-occurrence was scored with hypergeometric tests, and a repertoire-size bias correction was applied to TCR pairs. To estimate false discovery rates, a later analysis permuted the HLA or CMV assignments 20 times. A later analysis grouped co-occurring TCRs with DBSCAN, adding TCRdist sequence similarity when clustering within HLA-allele-positive subsets. Co-occurrence clustering excluded repertoires with fewer than 30,000 or more than 120,000 public chains, plus five with anomalous nucleotide sharing. Imported from immuneACCESS, the table was reduced by TCRdb to in-frame sequences with V and J called. These copies leave out some clones; in studies compared against another copy, an unresolved V gene accounts for under half, and the cause of the remainder is not known. D and trimming were read from the DNA, whereas the V and J calls and clone size are those reported in that table. This sample holds 150,000 to 200,000 clones; under 90% were observed only once. Roughly 1.9% of the sample comes from the top ten.

The cohort comprised approximately 700 healthy bone marrow donors. At the time of sampling, every cohort member was nominally healthy, though immune exposures that went unrecorded were likely present. The donor was CMV seronegative and was included in the group of hundreds of seronegative cohort members. A peripheral blood sample was provided by each donor, and peripheral blood mononuclear cells were used for TCR beta sequencing. The Qiagen DNeasy Blood Extraction Kit was used to extract genomic DNA from the blood cell samples. A note on this clone: Its antigen specificity is not known. Base qualities were left out, and no much larger clone turns up one base away.

There are 15 amino acids in the CDR3, from cysteine to phenylalanine inclusive. Only the CDR3 DNA is retained, 45 bases long and in frame from the first base. Taken from the germline V gene, the CDR1 and CDR2 loops are SGHRS and YFSETQ. Relative to germline, V is 0 bases shorter and J is 4 bases shorter, with 13 bases between their ends. Sequenced sample: PBMCs. This TCR was recovered from a man between 18 and 35 years old in good health and CMV-seronegative. Recombination connected TRBV5-1 to TRBJ1-1, with no confidently assigned D gene. The CDR3 amino acid sequence is: CASSLVGSEVTEAFF. The DNA reads as follows: TGCGCCAGCAGCTTGGTCGGGTCGGAGGTCACTGAAGCTTTCTTT.